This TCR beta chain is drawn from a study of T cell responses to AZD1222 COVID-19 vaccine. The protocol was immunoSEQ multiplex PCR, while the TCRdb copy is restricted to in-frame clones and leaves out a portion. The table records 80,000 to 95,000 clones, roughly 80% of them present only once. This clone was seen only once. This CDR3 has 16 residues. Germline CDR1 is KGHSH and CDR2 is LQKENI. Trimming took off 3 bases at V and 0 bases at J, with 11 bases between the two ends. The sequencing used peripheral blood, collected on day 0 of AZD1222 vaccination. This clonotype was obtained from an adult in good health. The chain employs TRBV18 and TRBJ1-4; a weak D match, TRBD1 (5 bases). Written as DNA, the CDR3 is TGTGCCAGCTCACCCTTGACAGCTTCAACTAATGAAAAACTGTTTTTT. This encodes CASSPLTASTNEKLFF.